The 20 T cell receptor beta chains below all came from one sample that was sequenced in a study of T cells in localized non-small cell lung cancer. Data came from immunoSEQ multiplex PCR; TCRdb stores just in-frame clones and leaves some out. Found here are around 41,000 clones, almost 90% of them singletons; the top ten hold more than 2%. This specimen was peripheral blood, taken before any cancer treatment. The receptors come from a female donor over 55 with stage I squamous cell lung carcinoma.

J is TRBJ2-3 and V is TRBV20-1; no reliable D call. CDR1 is DFQATT, CDR2 SNEGSKA, per germline (reference sequence). The CDR3 covers 11 residues. V was pared by 5 bases and J by 6 bases, with 9 bases between. The CDR3 bases are TGCAGTGCTCCTTCCCCGGATACGCAGTATTTT. Translating it yields CSAPSPDTQYF.

The count of this clone is one. The CDR3 reads CSVEDREGYTF. CDR3 coding DNA: TGCAGCGTTGAAGATCGAGAAGGCTACACCTTC. The rearrangement uses TRBV29-1 and TRBJ1-2; D is uncertain. Germline CDR1 reads SQVTM; CDR2 reads ANQGSEA. The V end was cut by 0 bases, the J end by 8 bases, with 7 bases between. The CDR3 runs to 11 residues.

The rearrangement joins TRBV6-5 to TRBJ1-3; D is uncertain. There are 15 residues in the CDR3. Trimming took off 11 bases at V and 6 bases at J, with 23 bases between the two ends. CDR1 and CDR2 (germline): MNHEY, SVGAGI. CDR3 nucleotide sequence: TGTGCCCCAGTTAATCTTGTTGGAGGCTCAAACACCATATATTTT. It codes for CAPVNLVGGSNTIYF.

In this sample, this clone turned up once. V is TRBV2 and J is TRBJ2-2; no clear D. Germline V gene data show CDR1 as SNHLY and CDR2 as FYNNEI. The CDR3 length is 14 residues. Trimming stripped 5 bases from V and 2 bases from J, with 9 bases between. Here the CDR3 reads CASSYTRNTGELFF. The CDR3 nucleotides are TGTGCCAGCAGTTATACACGTAACACCGGGGAGCTGTTTTTT.

The genes are TRBV2 and TRBJ1-2; 7 nucleotides align to TRBD1. After removal of 7 bases from V and 3 bases from J, the junction contained 5 bases not matched to a gene. CDR3 length: 13 residues. CDR1 is SNHLY, CDR2 FYNNEI, per germline. The CDR3 here is CASTLDRDYGYTF. The CDR3 nucleotides are TGTGCCAGCACCCTAGACAGGGACTATGGCTACACCTTC.

This sequence joins TRBV7-2 and TRBJ1-2; a possible D gene is TRBD1 (5 bases). The CDR3 contains 14 residues. The ends were cut back, 6 bases at V and 4 bases at J, with 15 bases in the middle. The germline gives CDR1 SGHTA, CDR2 FQGNSA. The CDR3 DNA reads TGTGCCAGCAGGGATAAGGACATGGGCTATGGCTACACCTTC. Translated: CASRDKDMGYGYTF.

The rearrangement joins TRBV9 to TRBJ2-5; 16 nucleotides agree with TRBD2. The trim removed 2 bases at V and 4 bases at J, leaving 8 bases unmatched. Germline CDR1 SGDLS, CDR2 YYNGEE. The CDR3 has 18 amino acids. The CDR3 region is CASSVTGTSGRAGETQYF. The DNA for the CDR3 is TGTGCCAGCAGCGTTACCGGGACTAGCGGGAGGGCTGGAGAGACCCAGTACTTC.

This rearrangement joins TRBV7-2 to TRBJ1-5; no clear D. V lost 0 bases and J lost 6, with 9 bases in between. Germline loops: CDR1 SGHTA, CDR2 FQGNSA. The CDR3 extends over 14 amino acids. Here the CDR3 DNA reads TGTGCCAGCAGCTTAGCGCACCCCCCTCAGCCCCAGCATTTT. It specifies CASSLAHPPQPQHF.

The CDR3 DNA is TGTGCCAGCAGTCGACCGGGACAGGGTAATTCACCCCTCCACTTT. It specifies CASSRPGQGNSPLHF. The chain employs TRBV6-5 and TRBJ1-6; 9 bases are shared with TRBD1. The CDR3 consists of 15 residues. Germline V CDR1 and CDR2: MNHEY, SVGAGI. Unmatched junction bases numbered 5, after V lost 5 bases and J lost 6 bases.

The rearrangement links TRBV19 to TRBJ2-1, with 8 bases aligning to TRBD1. This CDR3 has 13 amino acids. V lost 7 bases, J lost 6 bases, and 5 bases stayed unmatched. Germline loops: CDR1 LNHDA, CDR2 SQIVND (reference sequence). This chain's CDR3 is CASTRTGGNEQFF. In nucleotides, the CDR3 is TGTGCCAGTACCAGAACAGGGGGCAATGAGCAGTTCTTC.

The chain is built from TRBV25-1 and TRBJ2-7; D may be TRBD2 (5 bases). Between the trimmed V and J ends, which lost 0 bases and 3 bases, there was a span of 12 bases. This CDR3 contains 15 residues. Germline V lookup: CDR1 MGHDK, CDR2 SYGVNS. DNA of the CDR3: TGTGCCAGCAGTGAATATCGTGGGAGTAACTACGAGCAGTACTTC. As protein: CASSEYRGSNYEQYF.

The CDR3 spells CASSPRQGASGANVLTF. Written as DNA, the CDR3 is TGTGCCAGCAGCCCGCGGCAGGGAGCTTCTGGGGCCAACGTCCTGACTTTC. The rearrangement joins TRBV7-9 to TRBJ2-6; D is tentatively TRBD1 or TRBD2 (5 bases each). Germline CDR1 and CDR2: SEHNR and FQNEAQ (reference sequence). The CDR3 totals 17 residues. The germline V and J ends were trimmed by 5 bases and 1 base, with 15 bases remaining between them.

The chain is built from TRBV7-9 and TRBJ2-3; TRBD2 matches 10 bases. The junction had 7 bases not matched to a gene; V was cut back by 1 base and J by 3 bases. Per the germline V gene, CDR1 is SEHNR and CDR2 is FQNEAQ (reference sequence). The CDR3 totals 17 residues. This chain's CDR3 is CASSLGSSGSRTDTQYF. CDR3 bases: TGTGCCAGCAGCTTAGGGTCTAGCGGGAGTCGAACAGATACGCAGTATTTT. The whole variable domain, remainder taken from reference TRBV7-9 and TRBJ2-3, is DTGVSQNPRHKITKRGQNVTFRCDPISEHNRLYWYRQTLGQGPEFLTYFQNEAQLEKSRLLSDRFSAERPKGSFSTLEIQRTEQGDSAMYLCASSLGSSGSRTDTQYFGPGTRLTVL.

This clone occurred once. This chain links TRBV18 with TRBJ2-2; a possible D gene is TRBD2 (6 bases). Trimming removed 8 bases at V and 0 bases at J, with 13 bases between. CDR3 length equals 15 residues. Germline V gives CDR1 KGHSH, CDR2 LQKENI. The CDR3 region is CASEEGTANTGELFF. Here the CDR3 DNA reads TGTGCCAGCGAGGAGGGCACCGCGAACACCGGGGAGCTGTTTTTT.

The V gene is TRBV18, the J gene TRBJ1-2, with 7 bases identical to TRBD1. V gave up 3 bases and J gave up 3 bases; unmatched junction bases: 7. The CDR3 loop spans 15 amino acids. Per germline, CDR1 KGHSH and CDR2 LQKENI. This CDR3 is CASSPGQAPYYGYTF. CDR3 DNA: TGTGCCAGCTCACCTGGACAGGCCCCCTACTATGGCTACACCTTC.

V gene TRBV11-2 combines with J gene TRBJ2-7; TRBD2 is a possible D gene (7 bases). The germline gives CDR1 SGHAT, CDR2 FQNNGV. The CDR3 totals 14 residues. V dropped 0 bases and J dropped 4 bases, with 10 bases sitting between them. The CDR3 loop reads CASSLDAGAYEQYF. DNA of the CDR3: TGTGCCAGCAGCTTAGACGCGGGGGCTTACGAGCAGTACTTC.

The rearrangement links TRBV9 to TRBJ2-3, with D perhaps given as TRBD1 or TRBD2 (5 bases each). With 0 bases removed from V and 1 base from J, the gap between germline ends came to 15 bases. Per germline, CDR1 SGDLS and CDR2 YYNGEE. The CDR3 is made up of 17 amino acids. CDR3 region: CASSVDGRWGRTDTQYF. In nucleotides, the CDR3 is TGTGCCAGCAGCGTAGATGGGAGATGGGGCCGCACAGATACGCAGTATTTT.

The V call is TRBV5-6, the J call TRBJ1-1; a weak D match, TRBD1 (5 bases). Per the germline V gene, CDR1 is SGHDT and CDR2 is YYEEEE. V dropped 4 bases and J dropped 1 base, with 17 bases sitting between them. The CDR3 has 16 residues. In DNA form, the CDR3 reads TGTGCCAGCAGCCCCGGAGGGAGGGGCGCGAACACTGAAGCTTTCTTT. The encoded protein is CASSPGGRGANTEAFF.

The rearrangement links TRBV11-2 to TRBJ2-7; D is perhaps TRBD2 (5 bases). Trimming left V 1 base short and J 5 bases short, with 9 bases between. CDR1 and CDR2 (germline): SGHAT, FQNNGV. The CDR3 extends over 13 amino acids. Here the CDR3 DNA reads TGTGCCAGCAGCTTAGGTCTCGGGAACGAGCAGTACTTC. This sequence encodes CASSLGLGNEQYF.

The V gene is TRBV6-5, the J gene TRBJ1-2; the D gene is possibly TRBD1 (6 bases). The CDR3 extends over 15 amino acids. Trimming stripped 7 bases from V and 6 bases from J, with 21 bases between. Germline V gene sequence: CDR1 MNHEY, CDR2 SVGAGI. CDR3 residues: CASTRKARRGNGYTF. As DNA, the CDR3 is TGTGCCAGCACTCGGAAGGCCCGAAGGGGGAATGGCTACACCTTC.